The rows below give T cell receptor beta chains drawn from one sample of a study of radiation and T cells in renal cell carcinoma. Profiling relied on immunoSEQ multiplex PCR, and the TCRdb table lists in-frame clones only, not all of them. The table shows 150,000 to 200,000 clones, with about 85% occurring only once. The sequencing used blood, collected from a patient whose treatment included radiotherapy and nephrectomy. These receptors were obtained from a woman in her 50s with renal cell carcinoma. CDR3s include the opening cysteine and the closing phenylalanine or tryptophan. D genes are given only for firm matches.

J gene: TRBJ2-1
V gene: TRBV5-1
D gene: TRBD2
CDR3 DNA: TGCGCCAGCAGCTTGGCGGTCCTAGCGGGGCCTAATGAGCAGTTCTTC
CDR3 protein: CASSLAVLAGPNEQFF

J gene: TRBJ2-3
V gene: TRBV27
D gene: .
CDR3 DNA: TGTGCCAGCAGTTTGATAGGGCGTGGGGCCGGAAGCACAGATACGCAGTATTTT
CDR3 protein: CASSLIGRGAGSTDTQYF

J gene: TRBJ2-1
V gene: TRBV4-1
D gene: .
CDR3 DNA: TGCGCCAGCAGCCAAACAGGTTACAATGAGCAGTTCTTC
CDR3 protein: CASSQTGYNEQFF

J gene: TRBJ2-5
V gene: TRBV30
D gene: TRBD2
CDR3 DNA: TGTGCCTGGAGTTGGACTAGCGGGGGCCCGGGGACCCAGTACTTC
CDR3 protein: CAWSWTSGGPGTQYF

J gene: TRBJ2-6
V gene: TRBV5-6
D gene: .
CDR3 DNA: TGTGCCAGCAGCCGCCAGATGACTGGGGCCAACGTCCTGACTTTC
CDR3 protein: CASSRQMTGANVLTF

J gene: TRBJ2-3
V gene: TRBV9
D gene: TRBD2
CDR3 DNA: TGTGCCAGCAGCCTTACAGGGACTAGCGGAGCAGATACGCAGTATTTT
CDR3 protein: CASSLTGTSGADTQYF

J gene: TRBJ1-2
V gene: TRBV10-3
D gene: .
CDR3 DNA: TGTGCCATCAGTGAGTACAGGGAGGATGGCTACACCTTC
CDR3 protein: CAISEYREDGYTF

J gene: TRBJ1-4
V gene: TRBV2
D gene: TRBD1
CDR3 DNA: TGTGCCAGCAGGGGGACAGGGGGCAGGGAAAAACTGTTTTTT
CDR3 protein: CASRGTGGREKLFF

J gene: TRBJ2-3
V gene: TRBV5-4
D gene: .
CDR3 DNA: TGTGCCAGCAGCTTGCATCCGGACAGCTCCACAGATACGCAGTATTTT
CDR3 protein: CASSLHPDSSTDTQYF

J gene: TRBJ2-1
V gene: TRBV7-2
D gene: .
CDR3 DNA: TGTGCCAGCAGCTCCCGCAGGGGGGGGTCCTACAATGAGCAGTTCTTC
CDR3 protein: CASSSRRGGSYNEQFF

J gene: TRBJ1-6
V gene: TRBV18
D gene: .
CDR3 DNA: TGTGCCAGCTCACCTTCCCTTAACTATAATTCACCCCTCCACTTT
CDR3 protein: CASSPSLNYNSPLHF